One sample yielded the 16 T cell receptor beta chains listed below, sequenced in a study of blood T cell repertoires in COVID-19. Clones were read by immunoSEQ multiplex PCR, and TCRdb kept only the in-frame ones, dropping some. The sample has over 150,000 clones; 87% are singletons. The sequenced material came from PBMCs or T cells enriched from blood (not recorded which). Every receptor here comes from a woman aged 45-60 years who had recovered from COVID-19.

The chain links TRBV5-1 to TRBJ1-6; TRBD1 agrees at 7 bases. The germline CDR1 and CDR2 sequences are SGHRS and YFSETQ. V was clipped by 4 bases and J by 7 bases; unmatched bases: 5. The CDR3 contains 14 residues. Written as DNA, the CDR3 is TGCGCCAGCAGCGGGGGACAGTCAAATTCACCCCTCCACTTT. Its translation: CASSGGQSNSPLHF.

The rearrangement links TRBV2 to TRBJ2-7; 9 bases align to TRBD2. CDR3 size: 16 residues. Germline CDR1 and CDR2: SNHLY and FYNNEI. The junction had 6 bases not matched to a gene; V was cut back by 3 bases and J by 0 bases. In DNA, the CDR3 is TGTGCCAGCAGTGAGGGGGGGACTAGCCTCTCCTACGAGCAGTACTTC. Amino acids: CASSEGGTSLSYEQYF.

The chain joins TRBV30 to TRBJ1-6; a possible D gene is TRBD1 (6 bases). The CDR3 spans 15 residues. Germline values: CDR1 GTSNPN, CDR2 SVGIG (reference sequence). V lost 2 bases and J lost 5, with 13 bases in between. The CDR3 loop is CAWSMGTFDNSPLHF. CDR3 DNA: TGTGCCTGGAGTATGGGGACATTCGATAATTCACCCCTCCACTTT.

The rearrangement joins TRBV12-3 or TRBV12-4 to TRBJ2-3; possibly TRBD2 for D (5 bases). The CDR3 extends over 13 amino acids. The V and J ends lost 3 bases and 6 bases respectively, with 10 bases between them. In DNA, the CDR3 is TGTGCCAGCAGTTTGGGCAGAGGGGATACGCAGTATTTT. As protein: CASSLGRGDTQYF.

The chain has TRBV19 and TRBJ2-1, with 11 bases aligning to TRBD2. The CDR3 consists of 16 residues. Germline V lookup: CDR1 LNHDA, CDR2 SQIVND (reference sequence). V was clipped by 3 bases and J by 8 bases; unmatched bases: 9. The CDR3 sequence is CASSMFRTSGLDEQFF. The CDR3 coding sequence is TGTGCCAGTAGTATGTTTAGGACTAGCGGGTTGGATGAGCAGTTCTTC.

V is TRBV6-5 and J is TRBJ1-1; the D gene is possibly TRBD1 (6 bases). The CDR3 spans 15 residues. Trimming shortened V by 6 bases and J by 0 bases, and 14 bases separated the two germline ends. CDR1 and CDR2 (germline): MNHEY, SVGAGI. The CDR3 reads CASSVQGSMNTEAFF. The CDR3 DNA sequence: TGTGCCAGCAGCGTACAGGGATCCATGAACACTGAAGCTTTCTTT.

The chain is built from TRBV7-2 and TRBJ1-6; maybe TRBD1 (6 bases). CDR1 is SGHTA, CDR2 FQGNSA, per germline. This CDR3 spans 15 amino acids. V lost 2 bases and J lost 9, with 14 bases in between. CDR3 loop: CASSLRGQRVSPLHF. The CDR3 nucleotides read TGTGCCAGCAGCTTACGAGGACAGCGAGTTTCACCCCTCCACTTT.

The V gene is TRBV28, the J gene TRBJ1-2; D is possibly TRBD1 (6 bases). This CDR3 is 15 amino acids long. Trimming took 1 base from V and 0 from J, leaving 9 bases between them. Germline V lookup: CDR1 MDHEN, CDR2 SYDVKM. This CDR3 is CASSLSTGSNYGYTF. CDR3 nucleotide sequence: TGTGCCAGCAGTTTATCCACAGGGTCTAACTATGGCTACACCTTC.

The V gene is TRBV5-6, the J gene TRBJ1-3; D not certain. Trimming shortened V by 4 bases and J by 2 bases, and 7 bases separated the two germline ends. The CDR3 extends over 13 amino acids. Germline-derived CDR1 and CDR2 are SGHDT and YYEEEE. Here the CDR3 reads CASSRRAGNTIYF. The CDR3 nucleotides are TGTGCCAGCAGCCGGCGGGCTGGAAACACCATATATTTT.

V is TRBV5-1 and J is TRBJ2-2; D may be TRBD2 (5 bases). V gave up 0 bases and J gave up 0 bases, with 12 bases separating them. The CDR3 totals 17 residues. Germline V CDR1 and CDR2: SGHRS, YFSETQ. The CDR3, as DNA: TGCGCCAGCAGCTTGGCCTTGGCGGGTACGAACACCGGGGAGCTGTTTTTT. It specifies CASSLALAGTNTGELFF.

The chain carries TRBV5-3 and TRBJ1-1, with unresolved D. TRBV5-3 is an ORF, and what it does is uncertain. The CDR3 has 18 amino acids. V lost 2 bases and J 4 bases, leaving 24 bases between the germline ends. The CDR3 region is CARSFWPGMRPSGTEAFF. CDR3 DNA sequence: TGTGCCAGAAGCTTTTGGCCTGGAATGAGGCCTAGTGGCACTGAAGCTTTCTTT.

The chain links TRBV5-8 to TRBJ1-6; the D gene is possibly TRBD1 (5 bases). V lost 4 bases, J lost 4 bases, and 12 bases lay in between. Germline CDR1 reads SGHTS; CDR2 reads YDEGEE. This CDR3 contains 15 residues. In DNA form, the CDR3 reads TGTGCCAGCAGCCCCGCTAGGGGTTATAATTCACCCCTCCACTTT. Encoded protein: CASSPARGYNSPLHF.

The gene calls are TRBV7-9 and TRBJ1-6; unclear D gene. The V end lost 5 bases, the J end lost 6 bases, and 14 bases lay between the germline ends. The CDR3 runs 15 residues. CDR1 SEHNR and CDR2 FQNEAQ come from the germline V gene (reference sequence). CDR3 DNA: TGTGCCAGCAGCGCCGGCGCGGTGGGTAATTCACCCCTCCACTTT. This gives the protein CASSAGAVGNSPLHF.

This clone was recorded a few times. This chain joins TRBV2 and TRBJ2-2, with a weak D call TRBD1 (5 bases). Germline V CDR1 and CDR2: SNHLY, FYNNEI. V was clipped by 5 bases and J by 3 bases, with 13 bases between them. CDR3 size: 15 residues. This chain's CDR3 is CASSIGVFDTGELFF. CDR3 DNA sequence: TGTGCCAGCAGTATAGGGGTCTTCGACACCGGGGAGCTGTTTTTT.

The V call is TRBV6-5, the J call TRBJ2-7; D is perhaps TRBD1 (6 bases). The V gene's germline CDR1 is MNHEY and CDR2 SVGAGI. The CDR3 runs to 14 residues. V was clipped by 4 bases and J by 2 bases, with 12 bases between them. The CDR3 nucleotides are TGTGCCAGCAGTTCAGGGGTTCCTCCCTACGAGCAGTACTTC. This codes for CASSSGVPPYEQYF.

The V call is TRBV18, the J call TRBJ2-5; perhaps TRBD2 as D (6 bases). This CDR3 has 12 residues. Germline loops: CDR1 KGHSH, CDR2 LQKENI. With 8 bases removed from V and 5 bases from J, the gap between germline ends came to 12 bases. CDR3 nucleotide sequence: TGTGCCAGCCCCGGGGGAGCTGAGACCCAGTACTTC. Translated: CASPGGAETQYF.